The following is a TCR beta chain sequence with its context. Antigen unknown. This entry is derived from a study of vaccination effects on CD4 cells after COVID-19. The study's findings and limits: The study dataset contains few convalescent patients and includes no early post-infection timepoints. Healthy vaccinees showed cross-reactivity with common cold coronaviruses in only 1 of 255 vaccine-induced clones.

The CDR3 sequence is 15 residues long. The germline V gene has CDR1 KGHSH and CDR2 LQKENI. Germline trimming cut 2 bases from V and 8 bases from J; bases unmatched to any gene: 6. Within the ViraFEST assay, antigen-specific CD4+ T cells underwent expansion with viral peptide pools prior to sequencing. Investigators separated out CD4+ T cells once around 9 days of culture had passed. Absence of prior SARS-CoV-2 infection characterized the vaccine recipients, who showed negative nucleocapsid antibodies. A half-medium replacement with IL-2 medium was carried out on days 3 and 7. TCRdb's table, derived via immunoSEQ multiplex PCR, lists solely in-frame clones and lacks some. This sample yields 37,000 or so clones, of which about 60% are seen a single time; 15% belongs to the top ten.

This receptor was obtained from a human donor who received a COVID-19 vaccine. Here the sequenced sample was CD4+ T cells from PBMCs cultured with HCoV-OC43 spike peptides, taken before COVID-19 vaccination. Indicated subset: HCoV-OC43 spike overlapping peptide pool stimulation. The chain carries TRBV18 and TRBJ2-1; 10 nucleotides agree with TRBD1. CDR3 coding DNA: TGTGCCAGCTCACCATCGGGACAGGGGAATCATGAGCAGTTCTTC. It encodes CASSPSGQGNHEQFF.